This T cell receptor beta chain was retrieved from a study of T-cell reconstitution after alpha-beta-depleted transplantation in children. The V and J ends lost 8 bases and 2 bases respectively, with 19 bases between them. The CDR3 runs 15 residues. Looked up from germline, CDR1 is MGHRA and CDR2 is YSYEKL. Whole-study findings and limits: When one year had passed after transplant, most T-cell counts and diversity came from newly produced T cells.

This clonotype was observed many times. The antigen is undetermined. Unique molecular identifiers tagged the TCRbeta library. TCRdb analysed the PCR reads with MiXCR anew, one entry per CDR3 protein. The sample lists hundreds of thousands of distinct CDR3 sequences; about 10% were seen once. The chain joins TRBV4-1 to TRBJ2-7; the D gene is possibly TRBD2 (6 bases). Here the sequenced sample was PBMCs, taken before TCRalphabeta/CD19-depleted stem cell transplant. The receptor was derived from a child aged 2 to 15 with inherited bone marrow failure, due to receive a stem cell transplant. CDR3 amino acids: CASGVEGRPAYEQYF. The CDR3 region has the DNA TGCGCCAGCGGGGTGGAGGGGCGGCCGGCCTACGAGCAGTACTTC.